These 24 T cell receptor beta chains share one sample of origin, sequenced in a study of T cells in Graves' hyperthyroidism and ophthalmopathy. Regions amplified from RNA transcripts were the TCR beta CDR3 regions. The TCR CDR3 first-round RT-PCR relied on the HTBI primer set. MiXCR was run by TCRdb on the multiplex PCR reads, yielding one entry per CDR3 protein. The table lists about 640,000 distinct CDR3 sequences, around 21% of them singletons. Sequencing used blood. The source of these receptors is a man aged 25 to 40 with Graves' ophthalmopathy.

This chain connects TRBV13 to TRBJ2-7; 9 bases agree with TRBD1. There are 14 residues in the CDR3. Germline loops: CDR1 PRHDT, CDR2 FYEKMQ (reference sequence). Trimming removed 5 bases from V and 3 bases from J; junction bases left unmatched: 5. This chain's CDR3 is CASSIMGQGYEQYF. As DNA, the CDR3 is TGTGCCAGCAGCATTATGGGACAGGGCTACGAGCAGTACTTC.

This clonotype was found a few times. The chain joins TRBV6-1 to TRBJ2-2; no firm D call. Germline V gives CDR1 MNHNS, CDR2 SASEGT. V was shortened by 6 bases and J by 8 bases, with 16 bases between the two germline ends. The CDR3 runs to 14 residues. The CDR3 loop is CASRLDSLLGELFF. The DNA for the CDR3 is TGTGCCAGCAGACTCGACTCCCTTTTGGGGGAGCTGTTTTTT.

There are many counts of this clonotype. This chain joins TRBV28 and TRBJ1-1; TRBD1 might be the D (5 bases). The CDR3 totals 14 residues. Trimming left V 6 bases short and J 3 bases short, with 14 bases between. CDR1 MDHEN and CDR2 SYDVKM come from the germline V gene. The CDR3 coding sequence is TGTGCCAGCAGACGGGTGAGGGGAGACACTGAAGCTTTCTTT. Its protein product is CASRRVRGDTEAFF. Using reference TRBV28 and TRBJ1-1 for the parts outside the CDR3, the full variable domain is DVKVTQSSRYLVKRTGEKVFLECVQDMDHENMFWYRQDPGLGLRLIYFSYDVKMKEKGDIPEGYSVSREKKERFSLILESASTNQTSMYLCASRRVRGDTEAFFGQGTRLTVV.

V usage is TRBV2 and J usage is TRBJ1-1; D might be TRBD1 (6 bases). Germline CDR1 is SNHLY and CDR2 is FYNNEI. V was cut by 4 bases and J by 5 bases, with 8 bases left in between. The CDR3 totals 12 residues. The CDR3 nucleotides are TGTGCCAGCAGTGCCCAGGGGACTGAAGCTTTCTTT. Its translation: CASSAQGTEAFF.

This CDR3 is CASSRTRTSYNEQFF. CDR3 coding DNA: TGTGCCAGTAGTAGGACTAGAACCTCCTACAATGAGCAGTTCTTC. The rearrangement links TRBV19 to TRBJ2-1; 7 positions agree with TRBD2. CDR1 LNHDA and CDR2 SQIVND come from the germline V gene (reference sequence). J was trimmed by 0 bases and V by 4 bases; bases with no gene match: 3. The CDR3 contains 15 residues.

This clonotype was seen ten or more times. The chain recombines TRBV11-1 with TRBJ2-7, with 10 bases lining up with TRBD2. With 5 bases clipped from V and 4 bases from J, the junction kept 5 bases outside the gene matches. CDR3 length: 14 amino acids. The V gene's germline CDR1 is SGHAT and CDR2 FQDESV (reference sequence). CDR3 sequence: CASSLLAGEYEQYF. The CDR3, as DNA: TGTGCCAGCAGCCTCCTAGCGGGAGAGTACGAGCAGTACTTC.

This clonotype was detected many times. The CDR3 nucleotides are TGCGCCAGCAGCTTGGGACAGGGGGCAACCTACGAGCAGTACTTC. Translating it yields CASSLGQGATYEQYF. The chain couples TRBV5-1 to TRBJ2-7, with 10 bases that match TRBD1. Germline CDR1 and CDR2: SGHRS and YFSETQ. V gave up 0 bases and J gave up 2 bases; unmatched junction bases: 2. This CDR3 spans 15 amino acids.

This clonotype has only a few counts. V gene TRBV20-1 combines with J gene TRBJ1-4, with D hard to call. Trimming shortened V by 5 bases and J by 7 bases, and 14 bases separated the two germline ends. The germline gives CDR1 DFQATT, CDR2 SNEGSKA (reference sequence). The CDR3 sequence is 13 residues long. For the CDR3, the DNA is TGCAGTGCTTCACGAGCCGGTAGTGAAAAACTGTTTTTT. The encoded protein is CSASRAGSEKLFF.

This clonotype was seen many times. CDR3 coding DNA: TGTGCCAGCAGTGTGAGGGAAGGTTCTTTGTACGCGTACTTC. It is translated as CASSVREGSLYAYF. The chain carries TRBV2 and TRBJ2-5; perhaps TRBD2 as D (5 bases). The CDR3 is 14 residues long. Between the trimmed V and J ends, which lost 4 bases and 13 bases, there was a span of 22 bases. Germline CDR1 is SNHLY and CDR2 is FYNNEI. Combining the CDR3 with reference TRBV2 and TRBJ2-5 gives the whole variable domain EPEVTQTPSHQVTQMGQEVILRCVPISNHLYFYWYRQILGQKVEFLVSFYNNEISEKSEIFDDQFSVERPDGSNFTLKIRSTKLEDSAMYFCASSVREGSLYAYFGPGTRLLVL.

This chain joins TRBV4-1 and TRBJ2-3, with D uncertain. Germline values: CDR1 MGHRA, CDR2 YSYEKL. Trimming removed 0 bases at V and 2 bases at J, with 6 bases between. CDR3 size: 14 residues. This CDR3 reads CASSQERNTDTQYF. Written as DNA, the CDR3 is TGCGCCAGCAGCCAAGAGCGGAACACAGATACGCAGTATTTT.

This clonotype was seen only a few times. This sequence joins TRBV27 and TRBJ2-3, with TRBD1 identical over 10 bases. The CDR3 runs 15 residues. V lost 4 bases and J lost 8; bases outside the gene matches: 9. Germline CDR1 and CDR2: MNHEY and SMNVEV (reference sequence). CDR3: CASSSGQGGRFTQYF. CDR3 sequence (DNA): TGTGCCAGCAGTTCCGGACAGGGGGGAAGATTTACGCAGTATTTT.

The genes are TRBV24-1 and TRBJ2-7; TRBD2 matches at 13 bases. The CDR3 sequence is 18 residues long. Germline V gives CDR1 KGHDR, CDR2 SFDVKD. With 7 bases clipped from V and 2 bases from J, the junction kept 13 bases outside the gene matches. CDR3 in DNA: TGTGCCACCAGCTTCCCGGGACTAGCGGGAAGGCGCCCCTACGAGCAGTACTTC. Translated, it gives CATSFPGLAGRRPYEQYF.

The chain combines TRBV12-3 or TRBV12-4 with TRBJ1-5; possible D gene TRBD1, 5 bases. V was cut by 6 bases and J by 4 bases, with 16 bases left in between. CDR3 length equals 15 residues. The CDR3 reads CASRTSGRGNQPQHF. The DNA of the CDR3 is TGTGCCAGCAGAACTAGTGGTCGGGGGAATCAGCCCCAGCATTTT.

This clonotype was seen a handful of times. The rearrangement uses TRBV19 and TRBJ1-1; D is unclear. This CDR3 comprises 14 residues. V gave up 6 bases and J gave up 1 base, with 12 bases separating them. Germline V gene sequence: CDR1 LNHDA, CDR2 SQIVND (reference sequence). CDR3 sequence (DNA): TGTGCCAGTAGAGAGACCGGAAGGAACACTGAAGCTTTCTTT. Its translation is CASRETGRNTEAFF.

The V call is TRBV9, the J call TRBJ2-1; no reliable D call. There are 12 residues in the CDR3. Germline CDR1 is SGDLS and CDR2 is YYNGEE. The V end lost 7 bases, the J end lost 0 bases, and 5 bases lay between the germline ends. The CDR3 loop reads CASASSYNEQFF. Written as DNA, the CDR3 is TGTGCCAGCGCCTCCTCCTACAATGAGCAGTTCTTC.

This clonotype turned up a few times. The CDR3 loop reads CAIRGTGDVGELFF. CDR3 bases: TGTGCCATCAGAGGGACAGGGGACGTCGGGGAGCTGTTTTTT. The chain has TRBV10-3 and TRBJ2-2; 10 nucleotides agree with TRBD1. Germline V lookup: CDR1 ENHRY, CDR2 SYGVKD. This CDR3 spans 14 amino acids. After removal of 6 bases from V and 7 bases from J, the junction contained 5 bases not matched to a gene.

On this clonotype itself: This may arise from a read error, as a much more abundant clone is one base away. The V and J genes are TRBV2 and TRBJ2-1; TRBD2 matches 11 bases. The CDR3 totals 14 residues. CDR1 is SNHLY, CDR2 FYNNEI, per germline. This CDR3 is CASGELAGANEQFF. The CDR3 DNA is TGTGCCAGCGGTGAACTAGCGGGAGCCAATGAGCAGTTCTTC.

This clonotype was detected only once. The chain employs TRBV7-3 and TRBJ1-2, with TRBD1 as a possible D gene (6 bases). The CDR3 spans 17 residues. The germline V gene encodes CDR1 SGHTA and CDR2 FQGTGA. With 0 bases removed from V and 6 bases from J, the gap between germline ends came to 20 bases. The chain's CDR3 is CASSLTNTDSFIDGYTF. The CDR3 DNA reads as TGTGCCAGCAGCTTAACAAATACGGACAGTTTTATTGATGGCTACACCTTC.

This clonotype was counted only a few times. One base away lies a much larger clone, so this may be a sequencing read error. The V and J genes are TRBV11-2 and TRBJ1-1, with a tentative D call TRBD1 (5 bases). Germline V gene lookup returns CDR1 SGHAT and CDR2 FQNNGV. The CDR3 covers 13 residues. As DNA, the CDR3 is TGTGCCAGCAGCTTAGTTTTGGACACTGAAGCTTCCTTT. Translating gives CASSLVLDTEASF.

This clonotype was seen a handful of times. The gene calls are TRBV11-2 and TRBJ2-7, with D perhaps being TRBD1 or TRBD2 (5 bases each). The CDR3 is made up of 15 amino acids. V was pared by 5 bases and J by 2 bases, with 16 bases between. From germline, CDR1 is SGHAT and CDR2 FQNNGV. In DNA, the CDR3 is TGTGCCAGCAGCGCGAACCCGGGACGAACCTACGAGCAGTACTTC. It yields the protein CASSANPGRTYEQYF.

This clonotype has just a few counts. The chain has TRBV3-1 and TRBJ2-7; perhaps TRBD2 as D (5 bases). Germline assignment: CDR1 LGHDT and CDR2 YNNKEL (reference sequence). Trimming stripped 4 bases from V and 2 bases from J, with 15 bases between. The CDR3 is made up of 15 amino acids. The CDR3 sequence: CASSPAAGGPYEQYF. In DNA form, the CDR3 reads TGTGCCAGCAGCCCAGCGGCCGGAGGTCCCTACGAGCAGTACTTC.

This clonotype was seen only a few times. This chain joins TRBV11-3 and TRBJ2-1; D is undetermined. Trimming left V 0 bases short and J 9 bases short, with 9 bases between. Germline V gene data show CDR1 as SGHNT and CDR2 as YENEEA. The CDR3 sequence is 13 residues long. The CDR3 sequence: CASSLDGLGEQFF. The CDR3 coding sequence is TGTGCCAGCAGCTTAGACGGTCTGGGTGAGCAGTTCTTC.

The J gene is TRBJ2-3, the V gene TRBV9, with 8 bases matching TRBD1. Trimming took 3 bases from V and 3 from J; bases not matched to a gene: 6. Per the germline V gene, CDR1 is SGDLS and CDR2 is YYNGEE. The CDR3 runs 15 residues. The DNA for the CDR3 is TGTGCCAGCAGCGGACGGACAGGGTGGACAGATACGCAGTATTTT. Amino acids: CASSGRTGWTDTQYF.

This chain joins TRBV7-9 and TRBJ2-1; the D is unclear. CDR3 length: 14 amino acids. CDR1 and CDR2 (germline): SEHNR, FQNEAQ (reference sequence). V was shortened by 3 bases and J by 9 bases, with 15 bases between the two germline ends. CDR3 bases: TGTGCCAGCAGCTTCGCCGGACCGGGTGGTGAGCAGTTCTTC. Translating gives CASSFAGPGGEQFF.